This TCR beta chain derives from a study of blood T cell repertoires in COVID-19. Assay: immunoSEQ multiplex PCR; the TCRdb copy retains only in-frame clones and omits some. The table shows about 39,000 clones, with around 85% occurring only once. CDR3 length: 14 amino acids. Germline CDR1 reads LGHDT; CDR2 reads YNNKEL (reference sequence). With 0 bases removed from V and 6 bases from J, the gap between germline ends came to 12 bases. What was sequenced was peripheral blood. The source of this sequence is a man in his forties with active COVID-19. The chain has TRBV3-1 (or the pseudogene TRBV3-2) and TRBJ2-7, with D possibly TRBD2 on 7 matching bases. The CDR3 nucleotides are TGTGCCAGCAGCCAAGATGGGGGGGCGGTCGAGCAGTACTTC. Translation: CASSQDGGAVEQYF.